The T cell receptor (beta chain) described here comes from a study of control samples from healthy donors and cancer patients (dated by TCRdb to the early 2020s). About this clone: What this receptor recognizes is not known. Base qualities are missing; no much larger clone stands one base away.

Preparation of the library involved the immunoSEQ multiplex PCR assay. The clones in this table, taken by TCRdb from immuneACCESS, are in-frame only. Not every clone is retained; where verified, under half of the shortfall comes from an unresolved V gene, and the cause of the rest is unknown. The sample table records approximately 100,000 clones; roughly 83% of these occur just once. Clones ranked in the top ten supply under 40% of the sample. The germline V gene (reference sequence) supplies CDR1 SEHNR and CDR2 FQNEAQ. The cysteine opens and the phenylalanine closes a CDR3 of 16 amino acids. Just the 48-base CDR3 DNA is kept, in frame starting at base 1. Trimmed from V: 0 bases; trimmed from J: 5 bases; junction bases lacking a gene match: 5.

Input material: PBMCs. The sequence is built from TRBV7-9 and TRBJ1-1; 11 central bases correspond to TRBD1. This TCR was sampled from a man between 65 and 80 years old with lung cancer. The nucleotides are TGTGCCAGCAGCTTAGCGCGGGGACAGGGGGTTACTGAAGCTTTCTTT. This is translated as CASSLARGQGVTEAFF. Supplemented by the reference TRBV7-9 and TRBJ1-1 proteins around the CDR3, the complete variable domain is DTGVSQNPRHKITKRGQNVTFRCDPISEHNRLYWYRQTLGQGPEFLTYFQNEAQLEKSRLLSDRFSAERPKGSFSTLEIQRTEQGDSAMYLCASSLARGQGVTEAFFGQGTRLTVV.